Presented here are 10 T cell receptor beta chains from one specimen sequenced in a study of blood T cell repertoires in COVID-19. Clones were read by immunoSEQ multiplex PCR, and TCRdb kept only the in-frame ones, dropping some. The sample shows tens of thousands of clones, nearly 90% of them seen only once. The sequenced sample consisted of peripheral blood. The receptors shown here come from a man aged 45-65 years with acute or convalescent COVID-19.

The chain combines TRBV20-1 with TRBJ1-3; 7 bases are a match to TRBD1. With V trimmed by 3 bases and J by 4 bases, 6 bases remained unmatched. Germline CDR1 reads DFQATT; CDR2 reads SNEGSKA (reference sequence). This CDR3 is 14 amino acids long. The CDR3 loop is CSASGRGSGNTIYF. The CDR3 DNA follows: TGCAGTGCTAGTGGCAGGGGGTCGGGAAACACCATATATTTT.

The chain uses TRBV3-1 (or the pseudogene TRBV3-2) and TRBJ1-3; 10 bases match TRBD1. The CDR3 length is 17 residues. Germline CDR1 and CDR2: LGHDT and YNNKEL (reference sequence). Trimming cost V 3 bases and J 4 bases; bases outside gene matches: 9. The CDR3 DNA follows: TGTGCCAGCAGCCAGGAACAGACAGGGGGCGAGGGAAACACCATATATTTT. The encoded protein is CASSQEQTGGEGNTIYF.

This clone was seen just once. This sequence joins TRBV27 and TRBJ2-7; tentative D call: TRBD1 (5 bases). CDR1 is MNHEY, CDR2 SMNVEV, per germline (reference sequence). This CDR3 is 14 amino acids long. Trimming pared 4 bases from V and 6 bases from J, leaving 16 bases between. CDR3 amino acids: CASSYGPGPREQYF. The CDR3 bases are TGTGCCAGCAGTTACGGTCCAGGGCCCCGCGAGCAGTACTTC.

The V and J genes are TRBV5-1 and TRBJ2-7; TRBD1 might be the D (6 bases). The CDR3 covers 14 residues. Germline V gene lookup returns CDR1 SGHRS and CDR2 YFSETQ. Trimming left V 6 bases short and J 1 base short, with 14 bases between. The CDR3 DNA reads as TGCGCCAGCAAAGTATACCAGGGGTCCTACGAGCAGTACTTC. Its protein is CASKVYQGSYEQYF.

The chain joins TRBV5-1 to TRBJ1-6; D remains ambiguous. Germline V lookup: CDR1 SGHRS, CDR2 YFSETQ. The V and J ends lost 3 bases and 5 bases respectively, with 12 bases between them. The CDR3 loop spans 15 amino acids. This CDR3 reads CASSSGTDNNSPLHF. DNA of the CDR3: TGCGCCAGCAGCTCCGGTACAGATAATAATTCACCCCTCCACTTT.

The chain links TRBV6-6 to TRBJ1-2; D is unclear. The ends were cut back, 2 bases at V and 2 bases at J, with 12 bases in the middle. The germline CDR1 and CDR2 sequences are MNHNY and SVGAGI (reference sequence). This CDR3 has 15 amino acids. The DNA of the CDR3 is TGTGCCAGCAGTTACACGAGGGCGGGGAACTATGGCTACACCTTC. Residues: CASSYTRAGNYGYTF.

The chain joins TRBV5-4 to TRBJ1-2, with D maybe TRBD1 (6 bases). This CDR3 contains 14 residues. The germline CDR1 and CDR2 sequences are SGHNT and YYREEE (reference sequence). The V end lost 2 bases, the J end lost 2 bases, and 10 bases lay between the germline ends. The CDR3 coding sequence is TGTGCCAGCAGCTTCGGACAGCGAAACTATGGCTACACCTTC. Protein: CASSFGQRNYGYTF.

The chain recombines TRBV19 with TRBJ1-2, with unresolved D. This CDR3 has 14 amino acids. Germline V gene sequence: CDR1 LNHDA, CDR2 SQIVND (reference sequence). The V end was cut by 3 bases, the J end by 7 bases, with 15 bases between. CDR3 nucleotide sequence: TGTGCCAGTAGTATTTCTGAGGGAGGACTTGGCTACACCTTC. It encodes CASSISEGGLGYTF.

The CDR3 sequence is CASSPDLRRAGELFF. The DNA for the CDR3 is TGTGCCAGCTCACCCGACCTGCGGAGGGCCGGGGAGCTGTTTTTT. The rearrangement links TRBV18 to TRBJ2-2; TRBD2 is a possible D gene (6 bases). The CDR3 length is 15 residues. V lost 3 bases and J lost 6, with 14 bases in between. Germline-derived CDR1 and CDR2 are KGHSH and LQKENI.

The chain recombines TRBV12-5 with TRBJ1-5; D call uncertain. This CDR3 contains 17 residues. Per the germline V gene, CDR1 is LGHNT and CDR2 is FRNRAP. V was cut by 0 bases and J by 3 bases, with 15 bases left in between. The CDR3 sequence: CASGLVRGGVINQPQHF. In DNA form, the CDR3 reads TGTGCTAGTGGTTTGGTACGGGGTGGGGTGATCAATCAGCCCCAGCATTTT. Full variable domain (missing parts from reference TRBV12-5 and TRBJ1-5): DARVTQTPRHKVTEMGQEVTMRCQPILGHNTVFWYRQTMMQGLELLAYFRNRAPLDDSGMPKDRFSAEMPDATLATLKIQPSEPRDSAVYFCASGLVRGGVINQPQHFGDGTRLSIL.